The 3 T cell receptor beta chains below come from one sample, sequenced in a study of blood T cell repertoires in COVID-19. Here immunoSEQ multiplex PCR was the method, and the copy in TCRdb shows in-frame clones only, minus some. This table holds approximately 59,000 clones, over 75% found once. Material: peripheral blood. These receptors all stem from a man in his forties with active COVID-19.

A few counts support this clone. The chain carries TRBV4-1 and TRBJ2-1; TRBD2 aligns across 11 bases. The V and J ends lost 2 bases and 4 bases, in that order; junction bases with no gene match: 10. Germline CDR1 MGHRA, CDR2 YSYEKL. This CDR3 is 18 amino acids long. The chain's CDR3 is CASSQQDLLAGAYNEQFF. In DNA form, the CDR3 reads TGCGCCAGCAGCCAACAAGACCTACTAGCGGGAGCTTACAATGAGCAGTTCTTC.

This clone occurred a few times. This rearrangement joins TRBV30 to TRBJ1-2; 10 bases map to TRBD1. The V gene end was trimmed by 0 bases and the J gene end by 4 bases; junction bases not matched to a gene: 8. Germline lookup yields CDR1 GTSNPN and CDR2 SVGIG (reference sequence). The CDR3 has 16 residues. Written as DNA, the CDR3 is TGTGCCTGGAGTGTCACTAGGACAGGGGGATCCTATGGCTACACCTTC. It codes for CAWSVTRTGGSYGYTF.

The gene calls are TRBV27 and TRBJ1-4; 8 bases fit TRBD1. V gave up 5 bases and J gave up 8 bases; unmatched junction bases: 7. This CDR3 contains 14 residues. The germline V gene encodes CDR1 MNHEY and CDR2 SMNVEV (reference sequence). CDR3 loop: CASSSRTGREKLFF. The CDR3 DNA sequence: TGTGCCAGCAGTAGTAGGACAGGGAGGGAAAAACTGTTTTTT.